The 7 T cell receptor beta chains listed next were all sequenced from one sample in a study of T cell clonality in common variable immunodeficiency. The repertoire was sequenced with immunoSEQ multiplex PCR; TCRdb's copy has only in-frame clones and lacks some. The counts give around 60,000 clones, none of them seen only once; about 1.7% is held by the top ten. Sequencing was performed on peripheral blood mononuclear cells. These receptor sequences come from a person aged 18 to 75 in good health.

This clone was picked up many times. Read coverage stops 3 residues before the CDR3 terminus; the germline J gene supplies the remainder. The chain uses TRBV30 and TRBJ1-2; D possibly corresponds to TRBD1 (5 bases). This CDR3 is built from 12 residues. Trimming took 4 bases from V and 6 from J, leaving 12 bases between them. Germline CDR1 is GTSNPN and CDR2 is SVGIG (reference sequence). CDR3 DNA (partial): TGTGCCTGGAATGAGGGGCTGAATGGC. Amino acid sequence: CAWNEGLNG. The full CDR3 is CAWNEGLNGYTF.

This clone was recorded many times. The read ends 3 residues early relative to the CDR3; the germline J gene fills the gap. V is TRBV7-8 and J is TRBJ1-1, with 7 bases identical to TRBD1. This CDR3 is 16 amino acids long. Germline CDR1 and CDR2: SGHVS and FQNEAQ. The junction had 7 bases not matched to a gene; V was cut back by 1 base and J by 2 bases. The CDR3 loop reads CASSLGGDRANTEAFF. Incomplete CDR3 DNA: TGTGCCAGCAGCTTAGGGGGTGACAGGGCCAACACTGAA.

This clone was counted at least ten times. CDR3 amino acids: CASSVRGDWTGELFF. CDR3 bases read: TGTGCCAGCAGCGTGCGCGGGGACTGGACCGGGGAG. The chain is built from TRBV9 and TRBJ2-2; possible D gene TRBD2, 6 bases. The read ends 3 residues shy of where the CDR3 ends; the end is completed using the germline J gene. Trimming took off 2 bases at V and 5 bases at J, with 13 bases between the two ends. The CDR3 is 15 residues long. Germline CDR1 and CDR2: SGDLS and YYNGEE.

This clone was recorded at least ten times. The read comes to an end 3 residues before the CDR3 does, leaving the germline J gene to fill in the end. The chain links TRBV18 to TRBJ1-4; 10 nucleotides align to TRBD1. The CDR3 has 15 residues. CDR1 is KGHSH, CDR2 LQKENI, per germline. V lost 6 bases, J lost 8 bases, and 9 bases stayed unmatched. The DNA read from the CDR3 is TGTGCCAGCTCGACCAGTGGGACAGGGGACGAAAAA. Encoded protein: CASSTSGTGDEK. The whole CDR3 region reads CASSTSGTGDEKLFF.

In this sample, this clone turned up many times. The read ends 3 residues before the CDR3 terminus; that terminus is restored from the germline J gene. The rearrangement uses TRBV5-5 and TRBJ2-7, with 7 nucleotides matching TRBD1. The CDR3 sequence is 15 residues long. Per germline, CDR1 SGHKS and CDR2 YYEKEE (reference sequence). With 5 bases clipped from V and 0 bases from J, the junction kept 8 bases outside the gene matches. CDR3 DNA (partial): TGTGCCAGCAGACGTCCGACAGGGAGCTCCTACGAG. Its protein is CASRRPTGSSYE. The CDR3 in its entirety is CASRRPTGSSYEQYF.

This clone was counted many times. With the read ending 3 residues before the CDR3 end, the germline J gene is used to fill in that end. The chain recombines TRBV4-1 with TRBJ2-6; D perhaps matches TRBD1 (6 bases). Per the germline V gene, CDR1 is MGHRA and CDR2 is YSYEKL. This CDR3 has 18 residues. V shed 3 bases and J shed 0 bases, with 15 bases lying between them. The part of the CDR3 DNA that was read is TGCGCCAGCAGCCACCCCGAGACAGGATTCTCTGGGGCCAACGTC. Translated, it gives CASSHPETGFSGANV. The CDR3 in its entirety is CASSHPETGFSGANVLTF.

The sample holds many counts of this clone. Read sequence stops 3 residues before the CDR3 end, and the germline J gene provides the missing end. The V gene is TRBV7-9, the J gene TRBJ2-3; 11 bases match TRBD1. Germline trimming cut 1 base from V and 4 bases from J; bases unmatched to any gene: 1. Germline-derived CDR1 and CDR2 are SEHNR and FQNEAQ (reference sequence). The CDR3 is 15 amino acids. CDR3 bases read: TGTGCCAGCAGCTTAGGGACAGGGGGCCCAGATACG. Translating it yields CASSLGTGGPDT. The whole CDR3 protein is CASSLGTGGPDTQYF.